Listed here are 21 T cell receptor beta chains from one sample, sequenced in a study of T cells in Graves' hyperthyroidism and ophthalmopathy. Amplification of TCR beta CDR3 regions used RNA as the template. With the HTBI primer set, the TCR CDR3 went through a first round of RT-PCR. TCRdb fed the multiplex PCR reads into MiXCR, producing one record per CDR3 protein. The table lists about 740,000 distinct CDR3 sequences, 12% to 15% of them singletons. The material sequenced was blood. The receptors were gathered from a woman aged 18 to 35 with Graves' hyperthyroidism.

This clonotype was counted only a few times. The rearrangement joins TRBV7-9 to TRBJ1-3, with unresolved D. Germline V gene lookup returns CDR1 SEHNR and CDR2 FQNEAQ (reference sequence). Trimming left V 2 bases short and J 0 bases short, with 11 bases between. This CDR3 is 16 amino acids long. The CDR3: CASSLTAYSSGNTIYF. The CDR3 DNA follows: TGTGCCAGCAGCTTAACAGCCTATAGCTCTGGAAACACCATATATTTT.

The table lists this clonotype with a few counts. This chain connects TRBV2 to TRBJ1-6; 9 bases match TRBD1. The V segment lost 8 bases and the J segment 10 bases; nucleotides outside the gene matches: 6. The CDR3 covers 13 residues. Germline V lookup: CDR1 SNHLY, CDR2 FYNNEI. The CDR3 sequence is CASQDRGRSPLHF. In nucleotides, the CDR3 is TGTGCCAGCCAGGACAGGGGCAGATCACCCCTCCACTTT.

Remarks on this clonotype: This may be a read error: a much more frequent sequence differs by one nucleotide. The chain carries TRBV18 and TRBJ2-7; D gene unclear. The V and J ends lost 6 bases and 5 bases respectively, with 20 bases between them. CDR3 length equals 15 residues. CDR1 KGHSH and CDR2 LQKENI come from the germline V gene. The CDR3 region is CASSLEAARPNEQYF. In DNA form, the CDR3 reads TGTGCCAGCTCTCTCGAGGCAGCAAGGCCCAACGAGCAGTACTTC.

This clonotype was seen ten or more times. The gene calls are TRBV30 and TRBJ1-2; D is perhaps TRBD1 (6 bases). This CDR3 contains 11 residues. Germline CDR1 is GTSNPN and CDR2 is SVGIG (reference sequence). Deletions cut 5 bases from V and 6 bases from J, with 10 bases between. The CDR3 nucleotides read TGTGCCTGGGGGCCAGGGGATGGCTACACCTTC. It yields the protein CAWGPGDGYTF.

This clonotype was seen ten or more times. The V call is TRBV20-1, the J call TRBJ2-1; TRBD2 matches at 7 bases. Unmatched junction bases numbered 10, after V lost 0 bases and J lost 8 bases. Germline values: CDR1 DFQATT, CDR2 SNEGSKA (reference sequence). This CDR3 contains 15 residues. CDR3 sequence reads: CSARDLGGSLYEQFF. The CDR3 coding sequence is TGCAGTGCTAGAGATCTTGGCGGGAGTCTCTATGAGCAGTTCTTC.

As regards this clonotype: A read error may explain this, as a much larger clone is one base away. This chain joins TRBV6-1 and TRBJ2-5; 7 nucleotides line up with TRBD2. Germline V gene data show CDR1 as MNHNS and CDR2 as SASEGT. Trimming at V came to 6 bases and at J to 4 bases, leaving 11 bases not matched to a gene. The CDR3 has 15 amino acids. The CDR3 DNA follows: TGTGCCAGCAGAGCGAGCGGGGCGGCCCCAGAGACCCAGTACTTC. Amino acids: CASRASGAAPETQYF.

The chain recombines TRBV28 with TRBJ2-7, with 7 nucleotides matching TRBD1. The CDR3 runs 16 residues. CDR1 and CDR2 from the germline V gene are MDHEN and SYDVKM. The V gene end was trimmed by 4 bases and the J gene end by 1 base; junction bases not matched to a gene: 10. The CDR3 coding sequence is TGTGCCAGCAGTTGGACCCGGGACAGTTCTTCCTACGAGCAGTACTTC. Protein product: CASSWTRDSSSYEQYF.

This clonotype was recorded many times. The chain uses TRBV28 and TRBJ1-1; D might be TRBD1 (6 bases). The ends were cut back, 6 bases at V and 1 base at J, with 15 bases in the middle. The CDR3 is 15 residues long. Looked up from germline, CDR1 is MDHEN and CDR2 is SYDVKM. This CDR3 is CASRLGGQPNTEAFF. CDR3 nucleotide sequence: TGTGCCAGCAGACTGGGGGGGCAGCCGAACACTGAAGCTTTCTTT. The variable domain in full, completed from reference TRBV28 and TRBJ1-1, reads DVKVTQSSRYLVKRTGEKVFLECVQDMDHENMFWYRQDPGLGLRLIYFSYDVKMKEKGDIPEGYSVSREKKERFSLILESASTNQTSMYLCASRLGGQPNTEAFFGQGTRLTVV.

This clonotype was counted ten times or more. V is TRBV18 and J is TRBJ2-1; TRBD2 agrees at 8 bases. V gave up 0 bases and J gave up 15 bases; unmatched junction bases: 7. The CDR3 covers 13 residues. Germline lookup yields CDR1 KGHSH and CDR2 LQKENI. The CDR3 region has the DNA TGTGCCAGCTCACCACCGAGGGCGGGGGGCCTGTTCTTC. Encoded protein: CASSPPRAGGLFF. The variable domain in full, with the rest retrieved from reference TRBV18 and TRBJ2-1, is NAGVMQNPRHLVRRRGQEARLRCSPMKGHSHVYWYRQLPEEGLKFMVYLQKENIIDESGMPKERFSAEFPKEGPSILRIQQVVRGDSAAYFCASSPPRAGGLFFGPGTRLTVL.

This clonotype was observed a handful of times. The rearrangement links TRBV25-1 to TRBJ2-3; 8 nucleotides align to TRBD1. CDR3 size: 19 residues. Trimming removed 2 bases from V and 3 bases from J; junction bases left unmatched: 16. Germline V CDR1 and CDR2: MGHDK, SYGVNS. The CDR3 here is CASSEPTGAGGTVTDTQYF. CDR3 nucleotides: TGTGCCAGCAGTGAACCGACGGGGGCAGGGGGCACAGTAACAGATACGCAGTATTTT. The whole variable domain, remainder taken from reference TRBV25-1 and TRBJ2-3, is EADIYQTPRYLVIGTGKKITLECSQTMGHDKMYWYQQDPGMELHLIHYSYGVNSTEKGDLSSESTVSRIRTEHFPLTLESARPSHTSQYLCASSEPTGAGGTVTDTQYFGPGTRLTVL.

This clonotype appeared many times. The chain couples TRBV28 to TRBJ2-7; no clear D gene. Looked up from germline, CDR1 is MDHEN and CDR2 is SYDVKM. The CDR3 length is 15 residues. Trimming stripped 2 bases from V and 1 base from J, with 12 bases between. This CDR3 reads CASSLARPTSYEQYF. The CDR3 nucleotides read TGTGCCAGCAGTTTAGCGAGACCCACATCCTACGAGCAGTACTTC.

In its sample, this clonotype was seen a few times. The chain joins TRBV7-9 to TRBJ2-1, with D unclear. CDR1 is SEHNR and CDR2 is FQNEAQ in the germline V gene (reference sequence). V gave up 3 bases and J gave up 5 bases, with 11 bases separating them. This CDR3 contains 14 residues. The CDR3 spells CASSLGYPHNEQFF. In DNA, the CDR3 is TGTGCCAGCAGCTTGGGTTATCCTCACAATGAGCAGTTCTTC.

This clonotype has a handful of counts. This chain connects TRBV9 to TRBJ2-1; a possible D gene is TRBD2 (6 bases). Germline CDR1 reads SGDLS; CDR2 reads YYNGEE. V was clipped by 0 bases and J by 3 bases, with 7 bases between them. This CDR3 is 14 amino acids long. The CDR3 nucleotides are TGTGCCAGCAGCGTAGGGACTAACTACAATGAGCAGTTCTTC. This sequence encodes CASSVGTNYNEQFF.

This clonotype was detected only a few times. The chain combines TRBV9 with TRBJ1-2; D is uncertain. The CDR3 loop spans 14 amino acids. CDR1 is SGDLS and CDR2 is YYNGEE in the germline V gene. The V end lost 6 bases, the J end lost 4 bases, and 16 bases lay between the germline ends. The CDR3 DNA sequence: TGTGCCAGCACGGAGGCAGAAACCAGCTATGGCTACACCTTC. Translated, it gives CASTEAETSYGYTF.

This clonotype was observed at least ten times. This sequence joins TRBV5-1 and TRBJ2-7, with TRBD2 as a possible D gene (6 bases). The CDR3 is 16 residues long. CDR1 and CDR2 from the germline V gene are SGHRS and YFSETQ. V was shortened by 4 bases and J by 0 bases, with 17 bases between the two germline ends. The CDR3 coding sequence is TGCGCCAGCAGCCGGGGAGCTACTAGCAACTCCTACGAGCAGTACTTC. As protein: CASSRGATSNSYEQYF.

The table lists this clonotype with a few counts. The chain uses TRBV6-5 and TRBJ2-7; D not certain. This CDR3 spans 14 amino acids. Germline values: CDR1 MNHEY, CDR2 SVGAGI. V gave up 0 bases and J gave up 9 bases, with 15 bases separating them. The CDR3 protein is CASSYSRRTNGQYF. The CDR3 DNA sequence: TGTGCCAGCAGTTACTCGAGAAGGACGAATGGGCAGTACTTC.

This clonotype was seen many times. The rearrangement uses TRBV7-8 and TRBJ2-7, with D tentatively TRBD1 (5 bases). This CDR3 is 15 amino acids long. CDR1 is SGHVS and CDR2 is FQNEAQ in the germline V gene. The ends were cut back, 5 bases at V and 6 bases at J, with 20 bases in the middle. CDR3 DNA: TGTGCCAGCAGCGTTAAGTGGACACCCTCTGGCGAGCAGTACTTC. Its translation is CASSVKWTPSGEQYF.

This clonotype was detected ten times or more. V is TRBV7-2 and J is TRBJ1-2; 8 bases match TRBD1. V dropped 4 bases and J dropped 7; count of bases not matched to a gene: 8. Germline V gene lookup returns CDR1 SGHTA and CDR2 FQGNSA. The CDR3 loop spans 14 amino acids. The CDR3 sequence: CASSSGQGHVGYTF. CDR3 DNA sequence: TGTGCCAGCAGCTCAGGACAGGGTCATGTTGGCTACACCTTC.

The chain is built from TRBV20-1 and TRBJ2-5; no definite D call. Trimming cost V 3 bases and J 3 bases, with 11 bases left between them. The germline V gene has CDR1 DFQATT and CDR2 SNEGSKA (reference sequence). The CDR3 runs 13 residues. The CDR3 bases are TGCAGTGCTAGGAGGACGGTGGAAGAGACCCAGTACTTC. Protein: CSARRTVEETQYF.

In its sample, this clonotype was seen many times. The genes are TRBV12-3 or TRBV12-4 and TRBJ1-1; D gene unclear. The CDR3 runs 13 residues. Trimming pared 8 bases from V and 0 bases from J, leaving 10 bases between. The CDR3 loop is CASSPRMNTEAFF. CDR3 bases: TGTGCCAGCTCACCGCGAATGAACACTGAAGCTTTCTTT.

This clonotype occurred a few times. This rearrangement joins TRBV4-3 to TRBJ2-7; weak D call: TRBD2 (7 bases). CDR1 is LGHNA and CDR2 is YSLEER in the germline V gene. CDR3 length equals 16 residues. The V end lost 0 bases, the J end lost 5 bases, and 17 bases lay between the germline ends. CDR3 loop: CASSQELAKGGNEQYF. Here the CDR3 DNA reads TGCGCCAGCAGCCAAGAGCTAGCTAAGGGGGGGAACGAGCAGTACTTC.